The 31 T cell receptor beta chains presented below share a single source sample, sequenced in a study of T cell responses to AZD1222 COVID-19 vaccine. Generated by immunoSEQ multiplex PCR, the TCRdb table keeps only in-frame clones and is missing some. The sample has approximately 150,000 clones; approximately 90% are singletons. The starting material was peripheral blood, obtained 28 days after the second AZD1222 dose. Receptor source: an adult who received the AZD1222 COVID-19 vaccine.

DNA of the CDR3: TGTGCCAGCAGCTTAGGGGCGGGACAGGGGGCTGGAAACACCATATATTTT. Translated, it gives CASSLGAGQGAGNTIYF. The rearrangement joins TRBV7-2 to TRBJ1-3; 11 bases map to TRBD1. The CDR3 sequence is 17 residues long. J lost 2 bases, V lost 1 base, and 4 bases had no gene match. CDR1 and CDR2 (germline): SGHTA, FQGNSA.

This chain joins TRBV5-4 and TRBJ2-1, with 7 positions matching TRBD2. The junction had 9 bases not matched to a gene; V was cut back by 2 bases and J by 7 bases. This CDR3 has 15 residues. The germline V gene encodes CDR1 SGHNT and CDR2 YYREEE (reference sequence). The CDR3 loop reads CASSFIGGKMNEQFF. The CDR3 DNA reads as TGTGCCAGCAGCTTCATCGGGGGGAAGATGAATGAGCAGTTCTTC. Full variable domain (outside the CDR3, taken from reference TRBV5-4 and TRBJ2-1): ETGVTQSPTHLIKTRGQQVTLRCSSQSGHNTVSWYQQALGQGPQFIFQYYREEENGRGNFPPRFSGLQFPNYSSELNVNALELDDSALYLCASSFIGGKMNEQFFGPGTRLTVL.

This chain joins TRBV27 and TRBJ2-2, with D unclear. The CDR3 sequence is 16 residues long. The V and J ends lost 5 bases and 1 base respectively, with 14 bases between them. Germline assignment: CDR1 MNHEY and CDR2 SMNVEV (reference sequence). The CDR3 loop is CASSPLEALNTGELFF. In DNA, the CDR3 is TGTGCCAGCAGTCCCTTGGAAGCTTTGAACACCGGGGAGCTGTTTTTT.

V is TRBV20-1 and J is TRBJ2-3, with 7 bases lining up with TRBD2. CDR1 is DFQATT, CDR2 SNEGSKA, per germline (reference sequence). V lost 3 bases, J lost 6 bases, and 12 bases stayed unmatched. This CDR3 contains 15 residues. The CDR3 nucleotides read TGCAGTGCTAGTGGTGCTAGCGGAATTGGGGATACGCAGTATTTT. It codes for CSASGASGIGDTQYF.

The V and J genes are TRBV15 and TRBJ2-2, with D hard to call. V was clipped by 3 bases and J by 0 bases, with 5 bases between them. Germline V gives CDR1 LNHNV, CDR2 YYDKDF (reference sequence). There are 14 residues in the CDR3. The CDR3 loop reads CATSSGSNTGELFF. The CDR3 DNA is TGTGCCACCAGCAGCGGTTCGAACACCGGGGAGCTGTTTTTT.

V gene TRBV27 combines with J gene TRBJ2-3; D unresolved. Trimming removed 5 bases at V and 1 base at J, with 10 bases between. There are 14 residues in the CDR3. Germline lookup yields CDR1 MNHEY and CDR2 SMNVEV (reference sequence). In DNA, the CDR3 is TGTGCCAGCAGTCCATTAGACCGCACAGATACGCAGTATTTT. It yields the protein CASSPLDRTDTQYF.

The table lists this clone with a count of one. J is TRBJ2-1 and V is TRBV10-1, with D possibly being TRBD1 (6 bases). The CDR3 is made up of 14 amino acids. V was shortened by 2 bases and J by 6 bases, with 11 bases between the two germline ends. The germline CDR1 and CDR2 sequences are WNHNN and SYGVQD (reference sequence). This CDR3 is CASSETGSGNEQFF. The DNA of the CDR3 is TGCGCCAGCAGTGAGACAGGGTCAGGCAATGAGCAGTTCTTC.

This chain joins TRBV27 and TRBJ1-2, with a weak D call TRBD1 (5 bases). Trimming took off 5 bases at V and 4 bases at J, with 20 bases between the two ends. Germline CDR1 is MNHEY and CDR2 is SMNVEV (reference sequence). This CDR3 is built from 16 residues. The CDR3 spells CASSPRDFPGAYGYTF. The CDR3 DNA reads TGTGCCAGCAGTCCCAGGGACTTCCCCGGAGCCTATGGCTACACCTTC.

This sequence joins TRBV5-4 and TRBJ1-1, with D maybe TRBD1 (5 bases). CDR1 and CDR2 (germline): SGHNT, YYREEE (reference sequence). Between the trimmed V and J ends, which lost 6 bases and 3 bases, there was a span of 15 bases. The CDR3 consists of 14 residues. DNA of the CDR3: TGTGCCAGCACCTCGAACCCGGGGGACACTGAAGCTTTCTTT. Protein: CASTSNPGDTEAFF.

This chain links TRBV5-1 with TRBJ1-6; D is unresolved. This CDR3 region has 15 residues. Germline CDR1 and CDR2: SGHRS and YFSETQ. The V end was cut by 5 bases, the J end by 7 bases, with 16 bases between. The DNA for the CDR3 is TGCGCCAGCAGGGTCCGGGGTGTAGGGAATTCACCCCTCCACTTT. Translating it yields CASRVRGVGNSPLHF.

The rearrangement links TRBV28 to TRBJ1-2; D is possibly TRBD1 (5 bases). Germline loops: CDR1 MDHEN, CDR2 SYDVKM. The CDR3 spans 17 residues. V dropped 8 bases and J dropped 4 bases, with 26 bases sitting between them. The CDR3 nucleotides read TGTGCCAGCTCAACCGACGGGGGATCCTACTATTCCTATGGCTACACCTTC. Translating gives CASSTDGGSYYSYGYTF.

The chain couples TRBV6-4 to TRBJ2-7; 8 nucleotides match TRBD2. V dropped 4 bases and J dropped 2; count of bases not matched to a gene: 7. Germline CDR1 MRHNA, CDR2 SNTAGT. This CDR3 region has 15 residues. The CDR3 bases are TGTGCCAGCAGTGCGGAGAGCGGGGGAACCTACGAGCAGTACTTC. Translation: CASSAESGGTYEQYF.

The chain is built from TRBV10-3 and TRBJ2-7; TRBD1 matches at 7 bases. Germline loops: CDR1 ENHRY, CDR2 SYGVKD. CDR3 length equals 16 residues. The J segment lost 2 bases and the V segment lost 0 bases, leaving 7 bases of the junction unmatched. The DNA for the CDR3 is TGTGCCATCAGTGAGTCCCGGTCCAGGGGGACCTACGAGCAGTACTTC. This encodes CAISESRSRGTYEQYF.

This clone was seen once. The CDR3, as DNA: TGTGCCAGTAGTTCCACCGACAGGTCCGGCTATGGCTACACCTTC. Translation gives CASSSTDRSGYGYTF. The V gene is TRBV19, the J gene TRBJ1-2, with D maybe TRBD1 (6 bases). V lost 5 bases, J lost 4 bases, and 17 bases lay in between. The CDR3 runs to 15 residues. Germline CDR1 LNHDA, CDR2 SQIVND (reference sequence).

This chain joins TRBV19 and TRBJ2-3; perhaps TRBD2 as D (5 bases). This CDR3 spans 16 amino acids. Germline CDR1 LNHDA, CDR2 SQIVND (reference sequence). Trimming shortened V by 0 bases and J by 0 bases, and 10 bases separated the two germline ends. Written as DNA, the CDR3 is TGTGCCAGTAGTATAGAGAGGGCCGCTAGCACAGATACGCAGTATTTT. It yields the protein CASSIERAASTDTQYF.

The CDR3 sequence is CASSEQSNYGYTF. CDR3 DNA: TGTGCCAGCAGTGAACAGAGTAACTATGGCTACACCTTC. V and J are TRBV2 and TRBJ1-2; D ambiguous. Germline V gene data show CDR1 as SNHLY and CDR2 as FYNNEI. V shed 2 bases and J shed 1 base, with 5 bases lying between them. CDR3 length: 13 residues.

This chain joins TRBV18 and TRBJ1-2; D remains ambiguous. V gave up 0 bases and J gave up 7 bases, with 15 bases separating them. The CDR3 has 15 residues. Germline V gene lookup returns CDR1 KGHSH and CDR2 LQKENI. CDR3 protein: CASSPPNVGGGGYTF. The CDR3 nucleotides are TGTGCCAGCTCACCACCAAATGTAGGAGGAGGTGGCTACACCTTC.

The CDR3 nucleotides read TGTGCCAGCAGTTACTCAACAGCGGGGGAGGTAACAGATACGCAGTATTTT. Translated: CASSYSTAGEVTDTQYF. The chain combines TRBV6-2 or TRBV6-3 with TRBJ2-3; 8 positions match TRBD2. This CDR3 is built from 17 residues. Germline assignment: CDR1 MNHEY and CDR2 SVGEGT. The V gene end was trimmed by 0 bases and the J gene end by 3 bases; junction bases not matched to a gene: 8.

A few counts support this clone. CDR3 DNA sequence: TGCAGCGTCGAGGGACGGTTGAACACTGAAGCTTTCTTT. Its protein product is CSVEGRLNTEAFF. This chain uses TRBV29-1 with TRBJ1-1; tentative D call: TRBD1 (5 bases). Per germline, CDR1 SQVTM and CDR2 ANQGSEA. The V gene lost 6 bases and the J gene lost 0 bases, with 11 bases spanning the gap. The CDR3 loop spans 13 amino acids.

The rearrangement links TRBV20-1 to TRBJ1-3; 7 positions agree with TRBD1. Per the germline V gene, CDR1 is DFQATT and CDR2 is SNEGSKA (reference sequence). V lost 3 bases and J lost 10; bases outside the gene matches: 9. The CDR3 has 13 amino acids. CDR3 sequence (DNA): TGCAGTGCTAGTGACAGGGCGTCGGAAACCATATATTTT. Its translation: CSASDRASETIYF.

CDR3 coding DNA: TGTGCCAGCAGTGCTCCAGGGGCGGGGGGTTTCTCTGGAAACACCATATATTTT. Encoded protein: CASSAPGAGGFSGNTIYF. The chain links TRBV28 to TRBJ1-3; tentative D call: TRBD1 (6 bases). Germline assignment: CDR1 MDHEN and CDR2 SYDVKM. The V end lost 5 bases, the J end lost 0 bases, and 20 bases lay between the germline ends. This CDR3 has 18 amino acids.

This chain joins TRBV10-3 and TRBJ2-1; D is unclear. Germline V gene data show CDR1 as ENHRY and CDR2 as SYGVKD. The CDR3 loop spans 17 amino acids. The V end lost 0 bases, the J end lost 0 bases, and 12 bases lay between the germline ends. The CDR3 loop is CAISESASANSYNEQFF. The CDR3 region has the DNA TGTGCCATCAGTGAGTCGGCGTCAGCCAACTCCTACAATGAGCAGTTCTTC.

The CDR3 loop reads CASSSWTDGANVLTF. DNA for the CDR3: TGTGCCAGCAGCTCCTGGACAGATGGGGCCAACGTCCTGACTTTC. The rearrangement uses TRBV7-9 and TRBJ2-6, with TRBD1 as a possible D gene (6 bases). This CDR3 has 15 amino acids. With 4 bases removed from V and 3 bases from J, the gap between germline ends came to 10 bases. Germline values: CDR1 SEHNR, CDR2 FQNEAQ (reference sequence). Full variable domain (remainder filled in from reference TRBV7-9 and TRBJ2-6): DTGVSQNPRHKITKRGQNVTFRCDPISEHNRLYWYRQTLGQGPEFLTYFQNEAQLEKSRLLSDRFSAERPKGSFSTLEIQRTEQGDSAMYLCASSSWTDGANVLTFGAGSRLTVL.

This chain connects TRBV6-1 to TRBJ1-1; D is possibly TRBD1 (5 bases). V was shortened by 1 base and J by 6 bases, with 9 bases between the two germline ends. Germline V gene data show CDR1 as MNHNS and CDR2 as SASEGT. CDR3 length: 13 residues. The CDR3 coding sequence is TGTGCCAGCAGTGAAGAGCTGGGGGCTGAAGCTTTCTTT. Translating it yields CASSEELGAEAFF.

The chain uses TRBV27 and TRBJ2-7; D is tentatively TRBD1 or TRBD2 (6 bases each). Trimming pared 5 bases from V and 7 bases from J, leaving 12 bases between. Per germline, CDR1 MNHEY and CDR2 SMNVEV (reference sequence). This CDR3 has 12 amino acids. CDR3 amino acids: CASSPLGGEQYV. The CDR3 nucleotides read TGTGCCAGCAGTCCCTTAGGGGGGGAGCAGTACGTC.

This chain uses TRBV4-1 with TRBJ1-2, with D maybe TRBD1 (5 bases). V lost 4 bases and J 4 bases, leaving 13 bases between the germline ends. The CDR3 has 14 amino acids. Germline V gene lookup returns CDR1 MGHRA and CDR2 YSYEKL. The CDR3 protein is CASSPWSGGYGYTF. The CDR3 bases are TGCGCCAGCAGCCCCTGGTCGGGGGGCTATGGCTACACCTTC.

J is TRBJ2-1 and V is TRBV15; D possibly corresponds to TRBD1 (5 bases). With 0 bases removed from V and 13 bases from J, the gap between germline ends came to 16 bases. Germline V gene sequence: CDR1 LNHNV, CDR2 YYDKDF (reference sequence). This CDR3 spans 14 amino acids. The CDR3 here is CATSREDTPNRQFF. DNA of the CDR3: TGTGCCACCAGCAGAGAGGACACGCCCAACCGCCAGTTCTTC.

This clone was observed once. The CDR3 nucleotides are TGCGCCAGCAGCTTCGGGCGGGGCGGGCAGGAGCAGTACTTC. Residues: CASSFGRGGQEQYF. The rearrangement links TRBV5-1 to TRBJ2-7, with a weak D call TRBD2 (6 bases). Germline-derived CDR1 and CDR2 are SGHRS and YFSETQ. CDR3 length: 14 residues. V dropped 2 bases and J dropped 7 bases, with 16 bases sitting between them. Full variable domain (remainder filled in from reference TRBV5-1 and TRBJ2-7): KAGVTQTPRYLIKTRGQQVTLSCSPISGHRSVSWYQQTPGQGLQFLFEYFSETQRNKGNFPGRFSGRQFSNSRSEMNVSTLELGDSALYLCASSFGRGGQEQYFGPGTRLTVT.

This clone came up once. The V call is TRBV2, the J call TRBJ2-1; 11 positions match TRBD2. The CDR3 is 15 amino acids. The germline V gene encodes CDR1 SNHLY and CDR2 FYNNEI. V lost 6 bases, J lost 6 bases, and 7 bases stayed unmatched. CDR3 amino acids: CASSRGLAGFNEQFF. The CDR3 region has the DNA TGTGCCAGCAGCCGCGGACTAGCGGGTTTCAATGAGCAGTTCTTC.

The chain carries TRBV9 and TRBJ2-1, with D perhaps TRBD2 (6 bases). The germline V and J ends were trimmed by 2 bases and 11 bases, with 8 bases remaining between them. The CDR3 consists of 11 residues. Germline loops: CDR1 SGDLS, CDR2 YYNGEE. CDR3 sequence reads: CASSVGGKQFF. In DNA form, the CDR3 reads TGTGCCAGCAGCGTGGGAGGTAAGCAGTTCTTC.

The chain is built from TRBV24-1 and TRBJ1-2, with D uncertain. Trimming took off 9 bases at V and 5 bases at J, with 3 bases between the two ends. This CDR3 comprises 9 residues. The germline V gene encodes CDR1 KGHDR and CDR2 SFDVKD. CDR3 region: CATSYGYTF. CDR3 in DNA: TGTGCCACCTCGTATGGCTACACCTTC.